The clone carrying this TCR beta chain was seen ten or more times. Its specificity is not known. The CDR3 loop spans 13 amino acids. Germline V gene data show CDR1 as MDHEN and CDR2 as SYDVKM. J lost 5 bases, V lost 3 bases, and 4 bases had no gene match. The source material, RNA transcripts, was used to amplify TCR beta CDR3 regions. HTBI primers were the set used in a first-round RT-PCR of the TCR CDR3. Each CDR3 protein is one row after TCRdb ran MiXCR on the multiplex PCR reads. The data contain nearly 600,000 distinct CDR3 sequences, around 14% of them singletons. Researchers barred patients who had uncontrolled infection, other autoimmune disease, pregnancy or lactation. The data belong to a study of T cells in Graves' hyperthyroidism and ophthalmopathy. In the study overall: Sampling of peripheral blood happened at initial diagnosis, prior to any treatment. Overall study findings and caveats: Patients with ophthalmopathy were separated from those with stable hyperthyroidism by a 13 V-J model.

V usage is TRBV28 and J usage is TRBJ2-7; 7 bases align to TRBD1. The clonotype was recovered from a woman aged 25 to 39 with Graves' hyperthyroidism that later progressed to Graves' ophthalmopathy. Sample: blood. CDR3 sequence (DNA): TGTGCCAGCAGTTTGGGACAGTACAACGAGCAGTACTTC. This gives the protein CASSLGQYNEQYF.